This TCR beta chain was identified in a study of blood T cells in healthy people across ages. The CDR3 is made up of 16 amino acids. The germline V and J ends were trimmed by 6 bases and 6 bases, with 21 bases remaining between them. Germline V gene lookup returns CDR1 KGHDR and CDR2 SFDVKD. A second about 7 to 11 cycle PCR used barcoded and J-beta primers. TCRdb ran MiXCR on the 5' RACE reads and lists one entry per CDR3 protein. Of around 940,000 distinct CDR3 sequences in the sample, roughly half were seen once. The clonotype originates from a woman aged 60 to 75 in good health. The chain employs TRBV24-1 and TRBJ2-3, with D possibly TRBD2 on 6 matching bases. The sequenced sample was blood. CDR3 nucleotides: TGTGCCACCAGTCCCGCCGGGACTCACAACACGGATACGCAGTATTTT. Amino acids: CATSPAGTHNTDTQYF.